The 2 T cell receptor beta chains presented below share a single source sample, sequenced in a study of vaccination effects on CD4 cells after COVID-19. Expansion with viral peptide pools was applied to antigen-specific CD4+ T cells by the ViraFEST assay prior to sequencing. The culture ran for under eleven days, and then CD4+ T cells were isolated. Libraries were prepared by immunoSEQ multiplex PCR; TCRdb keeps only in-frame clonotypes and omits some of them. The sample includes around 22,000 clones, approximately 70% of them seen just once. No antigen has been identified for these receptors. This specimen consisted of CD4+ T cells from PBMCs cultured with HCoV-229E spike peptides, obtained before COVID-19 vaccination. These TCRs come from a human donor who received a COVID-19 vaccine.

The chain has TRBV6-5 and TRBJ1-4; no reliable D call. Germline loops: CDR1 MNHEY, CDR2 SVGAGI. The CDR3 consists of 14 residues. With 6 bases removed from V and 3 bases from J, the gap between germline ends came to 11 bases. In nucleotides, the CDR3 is TGTGCCAGCAGGCAGTCGGTTGCTAATGAAAAACTGTTTTTT. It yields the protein CASRQSVANEKLFF.

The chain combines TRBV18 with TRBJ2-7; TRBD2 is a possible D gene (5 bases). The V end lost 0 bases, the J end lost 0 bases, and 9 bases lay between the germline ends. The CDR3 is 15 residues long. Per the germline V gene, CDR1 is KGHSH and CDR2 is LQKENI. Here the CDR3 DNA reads TGTGCCAGCTCACCACCAAGAGGGTCCTCCTACGAGCAGTACTTC. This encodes CASSPPRGSSYEQYF.